Sequencing of this TCR beta chain was carried out in a study of PD-L1 blockade in urothelial cancer. Study in general: Of 28 to 35 patients, around 25 were males with bladder-origin urothelial cancer. Per blood sample, T cells had a median of around 140,000.

Germline values: CDR1 SGHAT, CDR2 FQNNGV. This CDR3 has 14 residues. The V end was cut by 1 base, the J end by 3 bases, with 9 bases between. Time point here: pretreatment peripheral blood. This clone showed up just once. Each PCR reaction had synthetic TCR analog templates spiked into it. TCRdb keeps only in-frame clones here, not all; method: immunoSEQ multiplex PCR. The sample has approximately 47,000 clones, around 86% seen once. Material: PBMCs, obtained around atezolizumab (anti-PD-L1) treatment. This rearrangement joins TRBV11-2 to TRBJ1-1; tentative D call: TRBD1 (6 bases). The clonotype was recovered from a man in his forties or fifties with urothelial cancer. The CDR3: CASSLATGYTEAFF. For the CDR3, the DNA is TGTGCCAGCAGCTTAGCGACAGGATACACTGAAGCTTTCTTT.